This T cell receptor (beta chain) emerged from a study of shared clonotypes between healthy human individuals (dated by TCRdb to 2018 to 2020). A note on the overall study: A few men and a couple of women, aged 18 to 49 years, made up the cohort. For each donor, three plates each were used for CD4 naive and CD4 memory, two plates were used for CD8 naive, and one plate was used for CD8 memory. To estimate repertoire size and how much clonotypes are shared between individuals, the study performed deep sequencing of blood TCR repertoires from roughly five healthy adults. To increase sequencing depth and limit assay-specific biases, different laboratories used diverse techniques to prepare libraries and sequence TCR repertoires. Each donor's leukapheresis produced roughly between roughly 0.9 and 8.9 billion PBMCs. General study outcomes and caveats: Compared with non-shared clonotypes, the clonotypes found in all four sorted-subset donors had higher generation probabilities. Rarefaction of sorted-subset datasets indicated incomplete sequencing despite the large sequencing depth. Estimated clonotype richness was generally larger for naive than for memory subsets. Sampling was restricted to blood, and TCR repertoires in tissues likely differ from the TCR repertoires found in blood. Because the study included a small number of donors, the genetic and exposure-history diversity represented was limited. Sharing across a few donors was observed for about 5% of naive CD4, over 3% of naive CD8, roughly 2.3% of memory CD4, and about 0.38% of memory CD8 clonotypes. Pairwise subsampling indicated that sequencing depth was expected to affect the degree of clonotype sharing among donors.

Donors were healthy HIV-negative adults with no recently reported acute infections or vaccinations. All donors were Caucasian adults living in Nashville, Tennessee, USA. Magnetic negative selection was used to enrich CD4+ T cells, after which naive cells were positively selected on CD45RA and the negative fraction became the memory subset. Blood was collected by leukapheresis, and PBMCs were isolated by Ficoll-Histopaque density gradient centrifugation and then cryopreserved in liquid nitrogen vapor phase. Purity and quantity of every magnetically sorted T cell population were checked by analytical flow cytometry. From each sorted fraction, genomic DNA was isolated and quantified by UV absorbance on a Nanodrop 2000c. V is clipped by 2 bases and J by 6 bases, and the sequence between their germline boundaries is 7 bases long. Based on the germline V gene, the CDR1 and CDR2 sequences are SGHTA and FQGNSA. CDR3 length: 13 amino acids, cysteine to phenylalanine. The kept DNA is CDR3 alone, 39 bases in frame from the first base.

Using the deep immunoSEQ assay, multiplex PCR amplified TCR CDR3 regions from genomic DNA. Extracted genomic DNA from each cell subset was distributed evenly across all wells of several immunoSEQ 96-well plates, and each plate was treated as a replicate. Each replicate PCR for sorted subsets received approximately 220 ng genomic DNA, equal to some 32,000 T cell genomes. Purified libraries were measured with a Qubit 3.0 fluorometer, size-checked on a Bioanalyzer 2100, and measured again with the KAPA Library Quantification kit. Each immunoSEQ 96-well plate was sequenced on its own single-read 150-cycle Illumina NextSeq 550 flow cell. The paper's processing steps were these. Because only junctional sequences without quality scores were contained in the immunoSEQ output, filtering matching that applied to full-length reads could not be performed. To assign V/J genes and CDR3, sequences were annotated against IMGT germline references using PyIR, a Python wrapper for IgBLAST v1.9. Any read was removed if the V/J assignment was weak (E-value above 1e-6), the CDR3 was missing, or the read contained stop codons, out-of-frame junctions, or ambiguous translated residues. V3J clonotypes were defined as sequences sharing an identical inferred V gene, J gene, and CDR3 amino acid sequence. To compute the percentage overlap between repertoires, the number of shared unique clonotypes was divided by the size of the smaller repertoire. RTK rarefaction, the Chao1 estimator, and Recon v2.1 estimates of unobserved clonotypes were used to assess repertoire richness. Generation probabilities for all TCRbeta clonotypes obtained by the gDNA method from several donors were computed using OLGA. The table comes from immuneACCESS by way of TCRdb, which keeps in-frame sequences with V and J called. Part of the clones is missing from these tables; in studies checked, under half for an unresolved V gene and the rest for unknown reasons. V, J and clone size derive from that table, while D and trimming were established from the DNA sequence. This sample comprises more than 1 million clones, about 84% of them detected only once. Jointly, the top ten make up 0.4% to 0.55% of the sample.

In regard to this clone: There is no known antigen for this receptor. Per-nucleotide qualities are absent, and no much larger clonotype sits a single base away.

This TCR derives from a man between 18 and 35 years old in good health. Some clones in this sample may be carry-over from other donors' samples. The sequenced material came from memory CD4+ T cells from PBMCs. What the cell subset or site label conveys for this sample: CD45RA-negative fraction. This receptor chain uses TRBV7-2 and TRBJ2-2, with the D gene not clear enough to name. The CDR3 region has the sequence CASSLRMAGELFF. The nucleotides read TGTGCCAGCAGCTTACGTATGGCCGGGGAGCTGTTTTTT.